This T cell receptor (beta chain) came from a study of blood T cell repertoires in COVID-19. Turning to the study itself: Nucleic acid was either cDNA or gDNA, and it came from T cells, B-cell-depleted T cells, or PBMCs.

CDR1 and CDR2 from the germline V gene are SGHTS and YDEGEE. The CDR3 has 15 residues. J gave up 0 bases and V 5 bases, and 6 bases lay outside the gene matches. Someone with COVID-19 had been met by exposed participants within 2 weeks before study entry. Sequenced by immunoSEQ multiplex PCR; TCRdb stores in-frame clones only, minus some. The sample has approximately 300,000 clones, 85% seen once. V is TRBV5-8 and J is TRBJ2-3, with 7 bases that match TRBD1. The source material was PBMCs or T cells enriched from blood (not recorded which). This receptor was taken from a woman aged 25 to 39 who had been exposed to COVID-19. CDR3 in DNA: TGTGCCAGCAGGAGGCTGGACAGGAGCACAGATACGCAGTATTTT. As protein: CASRRLDRSTDTQYF.